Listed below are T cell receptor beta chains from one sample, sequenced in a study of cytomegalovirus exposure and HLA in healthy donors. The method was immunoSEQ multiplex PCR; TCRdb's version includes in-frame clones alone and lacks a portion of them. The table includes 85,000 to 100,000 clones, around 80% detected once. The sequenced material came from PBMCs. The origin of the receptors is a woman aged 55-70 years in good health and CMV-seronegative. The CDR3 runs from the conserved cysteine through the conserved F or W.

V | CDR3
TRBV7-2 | CASSLRSGTPAGEQYF
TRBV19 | CASSIDPRRGYGYTF
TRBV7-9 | CASSLTTGDGSNQPQHF
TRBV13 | CASSLVRLSYGADTQYF
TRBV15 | CATSRVPQSTDTQYF
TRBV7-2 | CATLVGGSNTEAFF
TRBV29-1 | CSVEDRGRGLAKNIQYF
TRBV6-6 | CASGGQALSDTQYF
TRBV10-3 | CAISEAGGRETQYF
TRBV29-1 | CSVERVGQTFSSLYEQYF
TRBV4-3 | CASSQGSGAYEQYF
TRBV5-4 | CASSPTGTTTDTQYF
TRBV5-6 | CASSSGLIPEAFF
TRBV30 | CAWSPGLNTGELFF
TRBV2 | CAGRVSGLNTEAFF
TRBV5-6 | CASSSPRLGQPQHF
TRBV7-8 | CASSLARTGRGEAFF
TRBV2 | CASSQGQGTEAFF
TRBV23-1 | CARRQGSNTEAFF
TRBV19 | CASSPGRDEQYF
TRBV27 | CASSLGTAYNEQFF
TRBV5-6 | CASSALGGANTGELFF
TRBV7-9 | CASSPLGGADTGELFF
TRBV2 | CASSERAPNSYEQFF
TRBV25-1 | CASRVGGEAFF